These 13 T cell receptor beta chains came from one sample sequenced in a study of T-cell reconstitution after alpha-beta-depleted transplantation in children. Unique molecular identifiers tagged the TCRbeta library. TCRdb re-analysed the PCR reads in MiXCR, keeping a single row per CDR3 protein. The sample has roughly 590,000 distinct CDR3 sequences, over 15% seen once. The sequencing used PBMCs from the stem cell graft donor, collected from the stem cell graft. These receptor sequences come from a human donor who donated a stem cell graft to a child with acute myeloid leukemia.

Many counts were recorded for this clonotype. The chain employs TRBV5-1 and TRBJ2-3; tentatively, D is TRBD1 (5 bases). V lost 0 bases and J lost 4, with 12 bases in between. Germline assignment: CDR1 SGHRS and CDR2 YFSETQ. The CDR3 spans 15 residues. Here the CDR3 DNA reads TGCGCCAGCAGCTTGGAGGGGCGCCGTGCAGATACGCAGTATTTT. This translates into CASSLEGRRADTQYF.

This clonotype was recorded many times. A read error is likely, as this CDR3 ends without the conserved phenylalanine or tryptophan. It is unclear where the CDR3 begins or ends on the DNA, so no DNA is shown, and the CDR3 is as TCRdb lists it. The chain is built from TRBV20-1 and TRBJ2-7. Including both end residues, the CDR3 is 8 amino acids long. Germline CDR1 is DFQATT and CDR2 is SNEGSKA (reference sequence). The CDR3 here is CSALHPPE.

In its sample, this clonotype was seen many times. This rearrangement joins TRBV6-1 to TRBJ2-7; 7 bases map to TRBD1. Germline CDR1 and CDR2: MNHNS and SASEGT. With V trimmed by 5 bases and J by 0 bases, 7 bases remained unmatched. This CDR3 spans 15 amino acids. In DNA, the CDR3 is TGTGCCAGCAGTCCGGACAGGTCCCGCTCCTACGAGCAGTACTTC. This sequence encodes CASSPDRSRSYEQYF.

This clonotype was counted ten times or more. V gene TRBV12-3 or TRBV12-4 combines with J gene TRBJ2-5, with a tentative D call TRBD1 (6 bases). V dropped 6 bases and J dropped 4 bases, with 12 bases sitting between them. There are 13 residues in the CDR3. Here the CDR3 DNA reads TGTGCCAGCAGCAGTCACAGGGTAGAGACCCAGTACTTC. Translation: CASSSHRVETQYF.

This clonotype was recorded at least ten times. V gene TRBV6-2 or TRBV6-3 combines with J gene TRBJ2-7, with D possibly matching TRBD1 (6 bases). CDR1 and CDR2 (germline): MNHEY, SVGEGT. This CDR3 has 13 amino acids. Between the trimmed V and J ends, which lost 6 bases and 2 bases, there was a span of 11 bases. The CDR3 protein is CASSPGHTYEQYF. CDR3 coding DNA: TGTGCCAGCAGCCCGGGACACACCTACGAGCAGTACTTC.

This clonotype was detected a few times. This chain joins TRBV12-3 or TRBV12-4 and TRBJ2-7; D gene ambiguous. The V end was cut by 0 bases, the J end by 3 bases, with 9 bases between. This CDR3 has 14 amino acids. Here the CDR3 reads CASSLAYFGYEQYF. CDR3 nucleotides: TGTGCCAGCAGTTTAGCCTACTTCGGCTACGAGCAGTACTTC.

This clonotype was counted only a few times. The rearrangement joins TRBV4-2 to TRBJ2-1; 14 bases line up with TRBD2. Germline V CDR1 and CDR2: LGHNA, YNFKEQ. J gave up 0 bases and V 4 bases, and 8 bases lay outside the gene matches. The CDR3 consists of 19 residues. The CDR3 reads CASSPRLAGGDSSYNEQFF. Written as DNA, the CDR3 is TGTGCCAGCAGCCCCCGACTAGCGGGGGGGGACAGCTCCTACAATGAGCAGTTCTTC.

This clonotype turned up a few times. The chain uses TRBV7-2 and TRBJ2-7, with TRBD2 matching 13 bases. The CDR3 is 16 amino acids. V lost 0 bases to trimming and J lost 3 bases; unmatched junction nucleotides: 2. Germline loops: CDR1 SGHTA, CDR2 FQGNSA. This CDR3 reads CASSLARTSGGYEQYF. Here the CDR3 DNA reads TGTGCCAGCAGCTTAGCGAGGACTAGCGGGGGCTACGAGCAGTACTTC.

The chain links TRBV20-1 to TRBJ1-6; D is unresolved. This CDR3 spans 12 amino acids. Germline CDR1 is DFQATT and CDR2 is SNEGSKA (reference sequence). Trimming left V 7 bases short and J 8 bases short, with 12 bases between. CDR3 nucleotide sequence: TGCAGTGTGCGGAGGAGAGATTCACCCCTCCACTTT. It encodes CSVRRRDSPLHF.

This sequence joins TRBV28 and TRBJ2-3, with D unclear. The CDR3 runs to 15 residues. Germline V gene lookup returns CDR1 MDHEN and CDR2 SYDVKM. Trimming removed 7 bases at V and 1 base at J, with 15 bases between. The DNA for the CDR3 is TGTGCCAGCACCGACCTCGGCTCCCGCACAGATACGCAGTATTTT. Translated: CASTDLGSRTDTQYF. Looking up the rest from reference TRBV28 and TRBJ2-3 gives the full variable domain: DVKVTQSSRYLVKRTGEKVFLECVQDMDHENMFWYRQDPGLGLRLIYFSYDVKMKEKGDIPEGYSVSREKKERFSLILESASTNQTSMYLCASTDLGSRTDTQYFGPGTRLTVL.

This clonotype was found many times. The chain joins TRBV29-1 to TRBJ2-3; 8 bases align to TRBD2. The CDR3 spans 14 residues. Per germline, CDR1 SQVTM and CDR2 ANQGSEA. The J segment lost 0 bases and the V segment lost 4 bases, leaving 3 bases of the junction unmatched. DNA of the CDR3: TGCAGCGTTGGGCGGGGGGCGAGCACAGATACGCAGTATTTT. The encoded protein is CSVGRGASTDTQYF.

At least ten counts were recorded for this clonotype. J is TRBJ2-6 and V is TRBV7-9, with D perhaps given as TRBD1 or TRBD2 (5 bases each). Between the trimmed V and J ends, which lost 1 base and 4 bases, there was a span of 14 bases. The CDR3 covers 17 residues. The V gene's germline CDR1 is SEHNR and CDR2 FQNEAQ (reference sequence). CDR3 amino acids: CASSLGVGAEGANVLTF. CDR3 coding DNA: TGTGCCAGCAGCTTAGGAGTCGGGGCGGAGGGGGCCAACGTCCTGACTTTC.

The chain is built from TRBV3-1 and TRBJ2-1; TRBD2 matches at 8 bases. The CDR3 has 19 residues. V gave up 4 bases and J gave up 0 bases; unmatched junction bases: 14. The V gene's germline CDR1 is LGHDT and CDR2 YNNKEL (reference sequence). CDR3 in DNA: TGTGCCAGCAGCCCAACGTCCCTGATAAGCGGGGGCTCCTACAATGAGCAGTTCTTC. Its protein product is CASSPTSLISGGSYNEQFF.